This T cell receptor (beta chain) was identified in a study of T-cell reconstitution after alpha-beta-depleted transplantation in children (dated by TCRdb to 2016 to 2017). In terms of the full investigation: The study quantitatively tracked T-cell immune reconstitution after TCRalphabeta/CD19-depleted allogeneic hematopoietic cell transplantation in children using TCR repertoire profiling.

Including cysteine and phenylalanine, the CDR3 has 14 amino acids. Left in the record is the CDR3 DNA by itself, 42 bases read in frame from the first base. V is trimmed back by 6 bases and J by 0 bases, and the junction contains 1 base that no gene match accounts for. The library was obtained by PCR. TCRdb records Illumina HiSeq 2500 as the sequencer. To normalize quantification of the TCRbeta repertoire, the TCR libraries were built with molecular barcoding that relied on unique molecular identifiers. In-frame beta chains were kept once TCRdb had trimmed the public reads at Q25 with fastp and called clones with MiXCR. Every distinct CDR3 protein forms one entry, paired with its most common genes and DNA. Across this sample there are about 480,000 distinct CDR3 sequences, with roughly an eighth seen only once. Under 7% of the sample goes to the ten largest clones. This clonotype was found many times. Its antigen is not yet known. Base qualities are not recorded, but no much larger clone differs from it by a single base.

The chain links TRBV12-3 or TRBV12-4 with TRBJ2-5; TRBD2 agrees with 10 junctional bases. This sample comprised PBMCs from the stem cell graft donor, obtained from the stem cell graft. This TCR came from a human donor who donated a stem cell graft to a child with combined immunodeficiency. Here the CDR3 is given as CASRGTSDQETQYF. The nucleotides are TGTGCCAGCAGAGGGACTAGCGACCAAGAGACCCAGTACTTC.